Presented here are 21 T cell receptor beta chains from one specimen sequenced in a study of T cell responses to AZD1222 COVID-19 vaccine. TCRdb's table, derived via immunoSEQ multiplex PCR, lists solely in-frame clones and lacks some. The data hold around 140,000 clones, with 88% observed a single time. The sequences come from peripheral blood, collected 28 days after the second dose of the MenACWY control vaccine. The source is an adult who received the MenACWY meningococcal vaccine as a control.

This sequence joins TRBV7-2 and TRBJ1-2; D unclear. Trimming took 8 bases from V and 5 from J, leaving 15 bases between them. Germline CDR1 SGHTA, CDR2 FQGNSA. CDR3 length equals 13 residues. Here the CDR3 reads CASQRSPIYGYTF. CDR3 nucleotides: TGTGCCAGCCAGCGATCCCCCATTTATGGCTACACCTTC.

V usage is TRBV7-2 and J usage is TRBJ2-3, with 9 bases lining up with TRBD2. CDR1 SGHTA and CDR2 FQGNSA come from the germline V gene. Germline trimming cut 5 bases from V and 4 bases from J; bases unmatched to any gene: 13. The CDR3 spans 17 residues. The CDR3 bases are TGTGCCAGCAGCCCGAATAGCGGGAGACGTAGGTCAGATACGCAGTATTTT. Amino acid sequence: CASSPNSGRRRSDTQYF.

The chain couples TRBV21-1 to TRBJ1-2. TRBV21-1 is a documented pseudogene. There are 15 residues in the CDR3. DNA for the CDR3: TGTGCCAGCAGCAAAGTGAGGGACGGAAACTATGGCTACACCTTC. The encoded protein is CASSKVRDGNYGYTF.

The chain employs TRBV7-2 and TRBJ1-5; D is unclear. The CDR3 extends over 13 amino acids. Trimming pared 4 bases from V and 7 bases from J, leaving 11 bases between. Germline V gene data show CDR1 as SGHTA and CDR2 as FQGNSA. CDR3 sequence: CASSSLGEQPQHF. The CDR3 nucleotides read TGTGCCAGCAGCTCCCTAGGAGAACAGCCCCAGCATTTT.

The J gene is TRBJ2-1, the V gene TRBV7-9, with D perhaps matching TRBD1 (5 bases). Germline lookup yields CDR1 SEHNR and CDR2 FQNEAQ (reference sequence). The V gene lost 4 bases and the J gene lost 6 bases, with 19 bases spanning the gap. This CDR3 is 16 amino acids long. The DNA for the CDR3 is TGTGCCAGCAGCTCCTCGCCCCCACAGGAGTTCAATGAGCAGTTCTTC. This codes for CASSSSPPQEFNEQFF.

V is TRBV27 and J is TRBJ2-1; TRBD2 aligns across 14 bases. The CDR3 extends over 14 amino acids. The V gene's germline CDR1 is MNHEY and CDR2 SMNVEV (reference sequence). The ends lost 8 bases at V and 6 bases at J; junction bases unmatched: 3. The CDR3 region has the DNA TGTGCCAGCTCTGGGACTAGCGGGAGCAATGAGCAGTTCTTC. Amino acids: CASSGTSGSNEQFF.

This chain uses TRBV5-1 with TRBJ1-1; the match to TRBD1 covers 8 bases. The CDR3 sequence is 13 residues long. Germline CDR1 SGHRS, CDR2 YFSETQ. The J segment lost 0 bases and the V segment lost 5 bases, leaving 0 bases of the junction unmatched. The CDR3 sequence: CASRTGVNTEAFF. CDR3 nucleotide sequence: TGCGCCAGCAGGACAGGGGTGAACACTGAAGCTTTCTTT.

The rearrangement uses TRBV7-3 and TRBJ1-6; unclear D gene. The germline gives CDR1 SGHTA, CDR2 FQGTGA. This CDR3 has 13 residues. V lost 4 bases, J lost 8 bases, and 9 bases lay in between. The CDR3 nucleotides are TGTGCCAGCAGCTCCGCGGGTCATTCACCCCTCCACTTT. Translating gives CASSSAGHSPLHF.

In DNA, the CDR3 is TGTGCCAGTAGTAGTCGACAGGGGGCCTACGAGCAGTACTTC. The encoded protein is CASSSRQGAYEQYF. The rearrangement joins TRBV19 to TRBJ2-7; TRBD1 agrees at 9 bases. The CDR3 loop spans 14 amino acids. V shed 4 bases, J shed 2 bases, and the junction held 3 bases outside the gene matches. Germline CDR1 is LNHDA and CDR2 is SQIVND (reference sequence).

The gene calls are TRBV28 and TRBJ2-1, with D possibly matching TRBD2 (6 bases). Germline V gene data show CDR1 as MDHEN and CDR2 as SYDVKM. The V end lost 6 bases, the J end lost 4 bases, and 19 bases lay between the germline ends. The CDR3 consists of 16 residues. The CDR3 loop is CASSSPISGAYNEQFF. The CDR3 nucleotides read TGTGCCAGCAGCTCTCCAATTAGCGGAGCTTACAATGAGCAGTTCTTC.

The chain employs TRBV27 and TRBJ1-5; D is undetermined. V lost 4 bases, J lost 0 bases, and 10 bases lay in between. Germline V lookup: CDR1 MNHEY, CDR2 SMNVEV (reference sequence). The CDR3 is 15 residues long. The CDR3 loop is CASSSIPGSNQPQHF. DNA of the CDR3: TGTGCCAGCAGTTCAATCCCGGGTAGCAATCAGCCCCAGCATTTT.

This chain uses TRBV18 with TRBJ1-1, with a possible D match to TRBD1 (5 bases). Germline CDR1 is KGHSH and CDR2 is LQKENI. The length of the CDR3 is 17 residues. V was trimmed by 2 bases and J by 1 base, leaving 17 bases between them. The DNA for the CDR3 is TGTGCCAGCTCACCAGGCGCGGTTAGACAGACGAACACTGAAGCTTTCTTT. Amino acids: CASSPGAVRQTNTEAFF.

Sample share makes this clone medium-sized (0.01 to 0.1%). This chain links TRBV28 with TRBJ2-1, with 12 nucleotides matching TRBD2. The trim removed 10 bases at V and 4 bases at J, leaving 2 bases unmatched. Germline CDR1 and CDR2: MDHEN and SYDVKM. This CDR3 comprises 13 residues. CDR3 coding DNA: TGTGCCACCGGGACTAGCGGGTACAATGAGCAGTTCTTC. It is translated as CATGTSGYNEQFF.

The chain has TRBV4-3 and TRBJ2-1; maybe TRBD2 (6 bases). Trimming took 0 bases from V and 4 from J, leaving 13 bases between them. The V gene's germline CDR1 is LGHNA and CDR2 YSLEER. CDR3 length equals 16 residues. CDR3 DNA sequence: TGCGCCAGCAGCCAAGAAGGTGCGGAGGGGTACAATGAGCAGTTCTTC. It specifies CASSQEGAEGYNEQFF.

This clone occurred once. The chain joins TRBV21-1 to TRBJ2-4; the table's D call, TRBD1, was not checked against the DNA. TRBV21-1 has pseudogene status. This CDR3 has 15 residues. The CDR3 here is CASIRDKTPKNIQYF. Here the CDR3 DNA reads TGTGCCAGCATCCGGGACAAGACGCCGAAAAACATTCAGTACTTC.

The chain joins TRBV5-1 to TRBJ1-6, with D possibly matching TRBD1 (6 bases). This CDR3 has 15 amino acids. CDR1 SGHRS and CDR2 YFSETQ come from the germline V gene. The V end was cut by 1 base, the J end by 5 bases, with 10 bases between. In DNA form, the CDR3 reads TGCGCCAGCAGCTTGATGGACAGTAATAATTCACCCCTCCACTTT. This codes for CASSLMDSNNSPLHF.

This chain joins TRBV30 and TRBJ2-7; D gene uncertain. The CDR3 has 12 residues. Germline CDR1 is GTSNPN and CDR2 is SVGIG (reference sequence). V lost 7 bases and J lost 2, with 12 bases in between. In DNA, the CDR3 is TGTGCCTTCACGCGGACCGCCTACGAGCAGTACTTC. It is translated as CAFTRTAYEQYF.

The V gene is TRBV28, the J gene TRBJ2-3; D ambiguous. V lost 6 bases to trimming and J lost 8 bases, with 15 bases between them. The CDR3 totals 13 residues. Per the germline V gene, CDR1 is MDHEN and CDR2 is SYDVKM. CDR3 bases: TGTGCCAGCAGGGCGCCCGTTTCTAGTACGCAGTATTTT. This translates into CASRAPVSSTQYF.

The V gene is TRBV4-1, the J gene TRBJ2-1, with 15 bases lining up with TRBD2. The ends lost 4 bases at V and 2 bases at J; junction bases unmatched: 0. The CDR3 runs to 16 residues. The V gene's germline CDR1 is MGHRA and CDR2 YSYEKL. CDR3 nucleotides: TGCGCCAGCAGCCGGACTAGCGGGGGGGCCTACAATGAGCAGTTCTTC. Translation: CASSRTSGGAYNEQFF.

This chain connects TRBV5-1 to TRBJ2-3, with TRBD2 matching over 10 bases. The germline V gene has CDR1 SGHRS and CDR2 YFSETQ. The CDR3 totals 19 residues. The trim removed 3 bases at V and 2 bases at J, leaving 15 bases unmatched. The CDR3 nucleotides read TGCGCCAGCAGCTCGGGGGATAGGCTAGCGGGGGCCTACACAGATACGCAGTATTTT. Its translation is CASSSGDRLAGAYTDTQYF.

This clone was picked up a small number of times. This specimen includes other DNA sequences encoding the same CDR3. This chain links TRBV5-1 with TRBJ1-1; possible D gene TRBD1, 6 bases. Germline V gene sequence: CDR1 SGHRS, CDR2 YFSETQ. The CDR3 has 15 residues. Between the trimmed V and J ends, which lost 0 bases and 1 base, there was a span of 10 bases. For the CDR3, the DNA is TGCGCCAGCAGCTTGGGGGGCAGGGGGAACACTGAAGCTTTCTTT. This codes for CASSLGGRGNTEAFF.